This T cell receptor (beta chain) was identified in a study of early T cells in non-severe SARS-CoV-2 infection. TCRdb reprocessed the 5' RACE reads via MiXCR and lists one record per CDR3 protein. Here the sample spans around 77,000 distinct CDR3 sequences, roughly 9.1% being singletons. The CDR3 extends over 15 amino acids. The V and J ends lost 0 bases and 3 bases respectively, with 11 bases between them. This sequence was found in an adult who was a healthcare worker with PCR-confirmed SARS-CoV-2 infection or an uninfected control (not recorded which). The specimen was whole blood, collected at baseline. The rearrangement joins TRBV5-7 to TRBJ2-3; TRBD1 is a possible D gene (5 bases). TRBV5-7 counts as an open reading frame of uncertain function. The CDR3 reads CASSLVRAGTDTQYF. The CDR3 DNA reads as TGTGCCAGCAGCTTGGTCAGGGCTGGAACAGATACGCAGTATTTT.